This T cell receptor beta chain emerged from a study of cytomegalovirus exposure and HLA in healthy donors. Study in general: Unique TCRs numbering around 80 million, obtained from HLA-typed donors, made up an early data release.

Amplification used 60 Vbeta primers and 13 Jbeta primers. TCRdb's copy holds only in-frame clones and misses some; the assay was immunoSEQ multiplex PCR. Of about 150,000 clones in the sample, 65% to 85% were seen once. All donors participated as healthy donors of bone marrow. Study-wide results and limits: A further, later analysis showed that HLA-associated TCR beta chains (compared with equally common others) were more clonally expanded.

Details on this clone: Its specificity is unknown.

The CDR3 sequence is 12 residues long. Germline V gives CDR1 GTSNPN, CDR2 SVGIG (reference sequence). V gave up 1 base and J gave up 3 bases, with 6 bases separating them. Input material: PBMCs. The sequence was collected from a young man in good health and CMV-seronegative. The V gene is TRBV30, the J gene TRBJ1-2, with D unresolved. CDR3 nucleotides: TGTGCCTGGAGTGCCAATCACTATGGCTACACCTTC. Encoded protein: CAWSANHYGYTF.